A selection of T cell receptor beta chains follows, all from one sample in a study of CD8+ T cells in alopecia areata. TCRdb's table, derived via immunoSEQ multiplex PCR, lists solely in-frame clones and lacks some. Seen here are around 97,000 clones, 85% to 90% observed once, and the top ten hold more than 9.5%. The source material was CD8+ T cells sorted from blood, sampled between weeks 30 and 35, from a patient treated with tofacitinib. The receptors derive from a human donor with alopecia areata. Both conserved end residues are trimmed from each CDR3.

J gene | V gene | CDR3 protein
TRBJ2-2 | TRBV29-1 | SVVRQGGELF
TRBJ1-1 | TRBV4-1 | ASSHGGGMNTEAF
TRBJ2-1 | TRBV10-3 | AISGGLAGYNEQF
TRBJ2-3 | TRBV5-6 | ASSLALAGITDTQY
TRBJ2-1 | TRBV6-1 | ASSGYLDSYSYNEQF
TRBJ2-5 | TRBV5-6 | ASSPAATYETQY
TRBJ2-3 | TRBV30 | ACESGSGDTQY
TRBJ2-6 | TRBV29-1 | SVESSGDREGGAGANALT
TRBJ2-7 | TRBV7-2 | ASSLDSSYEQY
TRBJ1-4 | TRBV27 | ASSHAGKKLF
TRBJ1-5 | TRBV4-1 | ASSGLENQPQH
TRBJ2-1 | TRBV5-6 | ASSPTATPLYNEQF
TRBJ2-7 | TRBV27 | ASSLLAGESYEQY
TRBJ2-2 | TRBV11-2 | ASSLSTSGKLHTGELF
TRBJ2-7 | TRBV7-3 | ASSPFLGDEQY
TRBJ2-3 | TRBV7-6 | ASSPEPGRTDTQY
TRBJ2-7 | TRBV14 | ASSQDRVGRGSYEQY
TRBJ2-7 | TRBV28 | ASSWIRETYEQY
TRBJ1-2 | TRBV7-9 | ASSLATARGPFDYGYT
TRBJ2-1 | TRBV2 | ASSIGLAENEQF
TRBJ2-7 | TRBV4-1 | ASSQGQGAYEQY
TRBJ2-1 | TRBV7-8 | ASSFREATVRSYNEQF
TRBJ1-2 | TRBV7-9 | ASSLVLYYGYT